The next 16 T cell receptor beta chains were all read from a single sample in a study of T cell responses to AZD1222 COVID-19 vaccine (dated by TCRdb to the early 2020s). Per the publication, the time point label means: baseline before first vaccination. Receptor libraries were prepared by the immunoSEQ multiplex PCR assay. The clones in this table, taken by TCRdb from immuneACCESS, are in-frame only. Not every clone is retained; where verified, under half of the shortfall comes from an unresolved V gene, and the cause of the rest is unknown. The table for this sample lists some 130,000 clones; about 93% of them were counted only once. Roughly 9.1% of the sample is taken by the ten largest. Sequencing used peripheral blood, obtained on day 0 of AZD1222 vaccination. These receptors all stem from an adult in good health.

This chain joins TRBV6-1 and TRBJ1-2; D is uncertain. The CDR3 is made up of 15 amino acids. The V gene lost 2 bases and the J gene lost 4 bases, with 14 bases spanning the gap. The germline V gene has CDR1 MNHNS and CDR2 SASEGT. CDR3 protein: CASSERSAGLYGYTF. DNA of the CDR3: TGTGCCAGCAGTGAAAGGTCGGCGGGCCTCTATGGCTACACCTTC.

The rearrangement links TRBV15 to TRBJ1-3, with D unclear. The CDR3 is made up of 13 amino acids. Germline V CDR1 and CDR2: LNHNV, YYDKDF (reference sequence). V dropped 6 bases and J dropped 0 bases, with 6 bases sitting between them. In DNA, the CDR3 is TGTGCCACCAGTGACCACTCTGGAAACACCATATATTTT. It codes for CATSDHSGNTIYF.

The gene calls are TRBV19 and TRBJ1-1; the D is unclear. The CDR3 spans 15 residues. V was pared by 9 bases and J by 5 bases, with 22 bases between. The germline gives CDR1 LNHDA, CDR2 SQIVND (reference sequence). The CDR3 loop is CASSQVFRGGTEAFF. In DNA, the CDR3 is TGTGCCAGCAGTCAGGTGTTCCGAGGCGGTACTGAAGCTTTCTTT.

The chain links TRBV5-8 to TRBJ1-6, with a tentative D call TRBD1 (5 bases). The V end was cut by 2 bases, the J end by 9 bases, with 12 bases between. In germline, CDR1 is SGHTS, CDR2 YDEGEE. The CDR3 contains 14 residues. The CDR3 sequence is CASSFAGFGSPLHF. CDR3 DNA: TGTGCCAGCAGCTTCGCAGGGTTCGGTTCACCCCTCCACTTT.

J is TRBJ1-3 and V is TRBV19, with 7 bases lining up with TRBD1. The CDR3 runs to 12 residues. The germline V gene encodes CDR1 LNHDA and CDR2 SQIVND (reference sequence). V gave up 10 bases and J gave up 6 bases; unmatched junction bases: 6. CDR3 residues: CATGQEINTIYF. The CDR3 region has the DNA TGTGCCACCGGACAGGAGATAAACACCATATATTTT.

J is TRBJ1-2 and V is TRBV18; D call uncertain. Trimming removed 1 base from V and 1 base from J, with 7 bases in between. Germline lookup yields CDR1 KGHSH and CDR2 LQKENI. This CDR3 region has 14 residues. The CDR3 DNA reads as TGTGCCAGCTCACCACTTAACAGTAACTATGGCTACACCTTC. It specifies CASSPLNSNYGYTF.

The rearrangement joins TRBV4-1 to TRBJ2-1, with 9 bases aligning to TRBD2. CDR1 MGHRA and CDR2 YSYEKL come from the germline V gene. The CDR3 has 16 amino acids. V lost 4 bases to trimming and J lost 8 bases; unmatched junction nucleotides: 12. CDR3 protein: CASSLGPGLAFDEQFF. The CDR3 DNA reads as TGCGCCAGCAGCCTTGGCCCGGGACTAGCATTCGATGAGCAGTTCTTC.

The rearrangement links TRBV7-2 to TRBJ1-2, with 7 bases matching TRBD1. Trimming removed 1 base from V and 3 bases from J; junction bases left unmatched: 8. This CDR3 region has 16 residues. Germline-derived CDR1 and CDR2 are SGHTA and FQGNSA. CDR3 bases: TGTGCCAGCAGCTTAGACCGGACAGGAAACTACTATGGCTACACCTTC. Translating gives CASSLDRTGNYYGYTF. The full variable domain, with the rest looked up from reference TRBV7-2 and TRBJ1-2, is GAGVSQSPSNKVTEKGKDVELRCDPISGHTALYWYRQSLGQGLEFLIYFQGNSAPDKSGLPSDRFSAERTGGSVSTLTIQRTQQEDSAVYLCASSLDRTGNYYGYTFGSGTRLTVV.

This clone was observed once. V usage is TRBV6-5 and J usage is TRBJ1-1; 7 bases line up with TRBD1. The J segment lost 4 bases and the V segment lost 6 bases, leaving 5 bases of the junction unmatched. The CDR3 length is 13 residues. Germline CDR1 is MNHEY and CDR2 is SVGAGI. The CDR3 DNA is TGTGCCAGCAGATCGACAGGGCTCACTGAAGCTTTCTTT. The encoded protein is CASRSTGLTEAFF.

This rearrangement joins TRBV6-1 to TRBJ2-7; perhaps D is TRBD1 or TRBD2 (6 bases each). Germline CDR1 MNHNS, CDR2 SASEGT. V was shortened by 2 bases and J by 4 bases, with 12 bases between the two germline ends. The CDR3 length is 14 residues. For the CDR3, the DNA is TGTGCCAGCAGTGAATCGGGGGCCCGATACGAGCAGTACTTC. Its translation is CASSESGARYEQYF.

This sequence joins TRBV11-3 and TRBJ1-5; 8 bases align to TRBD1. With V trimmed by 8 bases and J by 5 bases, 11 bases remained unmatched. This CDR3 is 15 amino acids long. Looked up from germline, CDR1 is SGHNT and CDR2 is YENEEA. The CDR3 loop is CASGTGLRVDQPQHF. CDR3 nucleotide sequence: TGTGCCAGCGGGACAGGCCTGCGGGTAGATCAGCCCCAGCATTTT.

This chain connects TRBV12-3 or TRBV12-4 to TRBJ2-5; 9 positions match TRBD1. This CDR3 comprises 13 residues. Trimming took 6 bases from V and 5 from J; bases not matched to a gene: 4. CDR3 nucleotide sequence: TGTGCCAGCAGGGGGACAGGGACGGAGACCCAGTACTTC. Encoded protein: CASRGTGTETQYF.

This clone was seen once. Relative to the germline gene, one junction end is altered; a read error may explain this. This chain uses TRBV6-5 with TRBJ1-4, with 9 bases lining up with TRBD1. The length of the CDR3 is 13 residues. Germline V lookup: CDR1 MNHEY, CDR2 SVGAGI. This CDR3 reads CASSRVQGAHPVF. The DNA of the CDR3 is TGTGCCAGCAGTCGCGTACAGGGGGCCCACCCAGTCTTT.

V gene TRBV6-5 combines with J gene TRBJ2-7; D is perhaps TRBD1 (6 bases). CDR1 and CDR2 from the germline V gene are MNHEY and SVGAGI. The length of the CDR3 is 16 residues. The V gene lost 1 base and the J gene lost 6 bases, with 19 bases spanning the gap. The CDR3 nucleotides read TGTGCCAGCAGTTACTTTCGACAGGTTGAGGGGAGCGAGCAGTACTTC. This gives the protein CASSYFRQVEGSEQYF.

This chain links TRBV3-1 (or the pseudogene TRBV3-2) with TRBJ2-2; no definite D call. V shed 7 bases and J shed 4 bases, with 7 bases lying between them. CDR1 and CDR2 from the germline V gene are LGHDT and YNNKEL (reference sequence). This CDR3 has 12 residues. In DNA form, the CDR3 reads TGTGCCAGCATACAAGGCACCGGGGAGCTGTTTTTT. It codes for CASIQGTGELFF.

This clone came up once. The chain couples TRBV30 to TRBJ1-2; D is uncertain. Trimming took 0 bases from V and 1 from J, leaving 12 bases between them. CDR1 and CDR2 from the germline V gene are GTSNPN and SVGIG (reference sequence). The CDR3 has 15 residues. CDR3 bases: TGTGCCTGGAGTGTAGGGCCCGGGCTTAACTATGGCTACACCTTC. Its protein product is CAWSVGPGLNYGYTF.